This T cell receptor (beta chain) comes out of a study of shared clonotypes between healthy human individuals. Authors' analysis steps: From ImmunoSEQ came sequences covering only the junction and carrying no quality scores, so filtering differed. Using immunoSEQ multiplex PCR, the repertoire was profiled, and TCRdb retains in-frame clones only, with some absent. V, J and clone size derive from that table, while D and trimming were established from the DNA sequence. The sample lists about 600,000 clones, more than 95% occurring once. The length of the CDR3 is 13 residues. Germline V gene sequence: CDR1 SGHRS, CDR2 YFSETQ. V lost 5 bases and J lost 9; bases outside the gene matches: 9. Study-wide points: The four-donor shared clonotypes exceeded non-shared clonotypes in generation probability, with non-shared ones scoring lower.

With respect to this clone: Its target is unknown.

The study separated CD4+ cells into CD45RA+ naive and CD45RA-negative memory subsets. This chain links TRBV5-1 with TRBJ1-2, with 8 positions matching TRBD1. The sequence derives from a woman in her 30s in good health. The specimen sequenced was naive CD4+ T cells sorted from blood. Subset described: CD45RA+ positively selected. CDR3 protein: CASRGTGSRRYTF. CDR3 DNA sequence: TGCGCCAGCAGGGGGACAGGAAGTAGGCGCTACACCTTC.